The clone carrying this T cell receptor (beta chain) was counted a few times. This sample was included in a study of human T cells and chemical hapten exposure. Individual cDNA molecules had unique molecular identifiers attached to them by the library. Each CDR3 protein is one row after TCRdb ran MiXCR on the RACE reads. The data contain around 110,000 distinct CDR3 sequences, around 11% of them singletons. The CDR3 length is 13 residues. Between the trimmed V and J ends, which lost 5 bases and 2 bases, there was a span of 9 bases. Germline V gene lookup returns CDR1 SGHAT and CDR2 FQNNGV. Time point given: patch test 3, about 24 weeks after DPC sensitization. The treatment is: therapeutic diphenylcyclopropenone sensitization with weekly scalp DPC. Drawing of blood took place ahead of applying each patch test.

The clonotype was recovered from a woman between 45 and 60 years old with alopecia areata. Some clones in this sample may be carry-over from other donors' samples. The chain carries TRBV11-2 and TRBJ1-2; D remains ambiguous. Sample: whole blood, taken in connection with sensitization to the hapten diphenylcyclopropenone (DPC). The CDR3 DNA reads TGTGCCAGCAGCGAGGACGGAAACTATGGCTACACCTTC. It yields the protein CASSEDGNYGYTF.